This T cell receptor beta chain was sequenced in a study of T cell responses to AZD1222 COVID-19 vaccine. Generated by immunoSEQ multiplex PCR, the TCRdb table keeps only in-frame clones and is missing some. This table has about 67,000 clones, approximately 80% appearing once. From germline, CDR1 is MGHDK and CDR2 SYGVNS. Trimming removed 6 bases from V and 7 bases from J; junction bases left unmatched: 3. This CDR3 is built from 12 residues. Sequenced material: peripheral blood, taken on day 0 of AZD1222 vaccination. This receptor was identified in an adult in good health. The chain employs TRBV25-1 and TRBJ1-2; 9 nucleotides agree with TRBD1. CDR3 in DNA: TGTGCCAGCAGACAGGGGGCGCGTGGCTACACCTTC. This gives the protein CASRQGARGYTF.